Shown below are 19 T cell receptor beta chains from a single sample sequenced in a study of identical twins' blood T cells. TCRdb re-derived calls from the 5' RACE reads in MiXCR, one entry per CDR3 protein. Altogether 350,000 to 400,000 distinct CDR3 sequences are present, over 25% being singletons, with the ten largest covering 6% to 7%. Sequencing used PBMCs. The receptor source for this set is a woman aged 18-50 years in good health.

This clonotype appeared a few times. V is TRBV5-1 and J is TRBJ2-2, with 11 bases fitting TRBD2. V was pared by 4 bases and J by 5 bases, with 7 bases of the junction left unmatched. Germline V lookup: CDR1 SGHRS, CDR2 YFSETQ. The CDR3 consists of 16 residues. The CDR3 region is CASSTQLAGVTGELFF. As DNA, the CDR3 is TGCGCCAGCAGCACCCAACTAGCGGGAGTTACCGGGGAGCTGTTTTTT. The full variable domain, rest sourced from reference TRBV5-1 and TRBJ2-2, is KAGVTQTPRYLIKTRGQQVTLSCSPISGHRSVSWYQQTPGQGLQFLFEYFSETQRNKGNFPGRFSGRQFSNSRSEMNVSTLELGDSALYLCASSTQLAGVTGELFFGEGSRLTVL.

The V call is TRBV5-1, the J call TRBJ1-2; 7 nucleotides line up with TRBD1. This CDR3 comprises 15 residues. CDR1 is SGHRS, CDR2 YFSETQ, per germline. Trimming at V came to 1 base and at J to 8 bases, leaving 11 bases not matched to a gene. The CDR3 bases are TGCGCCAGCAGCTTGTGGGGACAGAACTATGAAGGCTACACCTTC. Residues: CASSLWGQNYEGYTF.

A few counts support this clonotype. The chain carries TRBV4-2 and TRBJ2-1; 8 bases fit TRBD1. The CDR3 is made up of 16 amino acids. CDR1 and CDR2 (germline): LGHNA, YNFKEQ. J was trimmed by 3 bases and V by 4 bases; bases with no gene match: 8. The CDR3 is CASSRVTGGVYNEQFF. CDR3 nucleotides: TGTGCCAGCAGCCGAGTAACAGGGGGAGTCTACAATGAGCAGTTCTTC.

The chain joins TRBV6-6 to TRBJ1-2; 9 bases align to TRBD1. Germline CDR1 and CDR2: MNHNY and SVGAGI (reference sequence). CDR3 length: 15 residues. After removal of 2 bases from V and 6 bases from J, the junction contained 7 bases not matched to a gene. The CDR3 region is CASSYPQQGADGYTF. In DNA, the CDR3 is TGTGCCAGCAGTTACCCACAACAGGGGGCTGATGGCTACACCTTC.

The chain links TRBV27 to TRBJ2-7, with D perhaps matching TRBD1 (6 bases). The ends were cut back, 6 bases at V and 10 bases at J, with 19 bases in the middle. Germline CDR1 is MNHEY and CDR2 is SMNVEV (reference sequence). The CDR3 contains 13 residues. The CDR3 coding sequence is TGTGCCAGCAGGGGGACACTCCTTTCCGGACAGTACTTC. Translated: CASRGTLLSGQYF.

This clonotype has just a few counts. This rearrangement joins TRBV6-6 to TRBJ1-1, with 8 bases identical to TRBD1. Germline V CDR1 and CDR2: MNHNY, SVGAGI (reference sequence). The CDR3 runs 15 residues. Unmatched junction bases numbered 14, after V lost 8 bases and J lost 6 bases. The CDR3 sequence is CASDGNRGSGSEAFF. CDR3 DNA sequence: TGTGCCAGCGATGGCAACAGGGGGTCGGGTTCTGAAGCTTTCTTT.

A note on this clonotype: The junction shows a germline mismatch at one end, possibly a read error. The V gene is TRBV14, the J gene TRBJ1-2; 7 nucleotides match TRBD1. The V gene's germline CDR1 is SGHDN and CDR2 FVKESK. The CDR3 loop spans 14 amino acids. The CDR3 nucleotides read TGCGCCAGCAGCCAAGATTACAGGGGCTATGGCTACACCTTC. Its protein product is CASSQDYRGYGYTF.

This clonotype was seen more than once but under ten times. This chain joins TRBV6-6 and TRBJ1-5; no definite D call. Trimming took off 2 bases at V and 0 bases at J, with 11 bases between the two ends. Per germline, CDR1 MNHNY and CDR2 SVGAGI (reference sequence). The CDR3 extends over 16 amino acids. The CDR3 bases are TGTGCCAGCAGTTACATGGAAACCATTAGCAATCAGCCCCAGCATTTT. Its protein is CASSYMETISNQPQHF.

The CDR3 DNA reads TGTGCCAGCAGCTTAGTTCTATTACGGCACGCGAACACTGAAGCTTTCTTT. Protein: CASSLVLLRHANTEAFF. The chain is built from TRBV7-8 and TRBJ1-1; no reliable D call. Germline CDR1 is SGHVS and CDR2 is FQNEAQ. The CDR3 runs to 17 residues. V shed 1 base and J shed 1 base, with 16 bases lying between them.

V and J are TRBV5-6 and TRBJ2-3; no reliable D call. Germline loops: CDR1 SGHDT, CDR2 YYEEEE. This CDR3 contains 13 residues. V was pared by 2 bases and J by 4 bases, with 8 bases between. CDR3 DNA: TGTGCCAGCAGCTTTGGGGTGTCAGATACGCAGTATTTT. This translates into CASSFGVSDTQYF.

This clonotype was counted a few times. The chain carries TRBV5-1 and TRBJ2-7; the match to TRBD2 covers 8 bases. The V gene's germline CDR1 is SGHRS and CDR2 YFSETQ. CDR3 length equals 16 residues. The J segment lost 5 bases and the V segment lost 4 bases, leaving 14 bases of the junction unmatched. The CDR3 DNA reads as TGCGCCAGCAGCCCTTTTAGTGGAGGGCGGGAGGACGAGCAGTACTTC. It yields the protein CASSPFSGGREDEQYF.

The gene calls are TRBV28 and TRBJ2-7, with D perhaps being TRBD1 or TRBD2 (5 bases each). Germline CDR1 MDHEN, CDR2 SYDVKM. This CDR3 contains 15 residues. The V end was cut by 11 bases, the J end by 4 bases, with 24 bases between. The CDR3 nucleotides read TGTGCCGGCACCAAGCCCCGGGACCTTACTTACGAGCAGTACTTC. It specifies CAGTKPRDLTYEQYF.

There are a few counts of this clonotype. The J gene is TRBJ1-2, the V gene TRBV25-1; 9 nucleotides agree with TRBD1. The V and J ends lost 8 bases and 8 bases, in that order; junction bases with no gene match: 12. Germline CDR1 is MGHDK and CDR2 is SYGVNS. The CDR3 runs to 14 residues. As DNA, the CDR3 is TGTGCCAGCCTGGCCGGGACAGGGTTTGTAGGCTACACCTTC. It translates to CASLAGTGFVGYTF.

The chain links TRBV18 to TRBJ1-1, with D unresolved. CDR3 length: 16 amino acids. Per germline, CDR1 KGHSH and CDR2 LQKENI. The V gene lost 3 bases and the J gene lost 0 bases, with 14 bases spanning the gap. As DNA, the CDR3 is TGTGCCAGCTCACCGAACGCCCCCCGCCTGAACACTGAAGCTTTCTTT. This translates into CASSPNAPRLNTEAFF.

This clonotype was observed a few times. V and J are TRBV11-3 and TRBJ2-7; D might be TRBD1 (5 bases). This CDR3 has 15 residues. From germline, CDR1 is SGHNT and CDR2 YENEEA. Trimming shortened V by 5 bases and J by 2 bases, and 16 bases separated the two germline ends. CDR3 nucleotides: TGTGCCAGCAGCCAGGCCAGACAGATGGCCTACGAGCAGTACTTC. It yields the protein CASSQARQMAYEQYF.

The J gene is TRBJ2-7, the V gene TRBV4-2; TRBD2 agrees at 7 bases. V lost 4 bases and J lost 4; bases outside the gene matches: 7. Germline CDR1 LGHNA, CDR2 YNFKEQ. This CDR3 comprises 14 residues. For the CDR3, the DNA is TGTGCCAGCAGCCTAGGACTAGAAGCGTACGAGCAGTACTTC. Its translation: CASSLGLEAYEQYF.

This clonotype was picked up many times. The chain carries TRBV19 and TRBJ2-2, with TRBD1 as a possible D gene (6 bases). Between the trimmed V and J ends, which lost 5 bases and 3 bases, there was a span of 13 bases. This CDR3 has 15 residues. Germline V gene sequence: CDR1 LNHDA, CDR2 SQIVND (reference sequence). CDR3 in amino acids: CASSLWAGDTGELFF. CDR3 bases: TGTGCCAGTAGTCTCTGGGCAGGGGACACCGGGGAGCTGTTTTTT.

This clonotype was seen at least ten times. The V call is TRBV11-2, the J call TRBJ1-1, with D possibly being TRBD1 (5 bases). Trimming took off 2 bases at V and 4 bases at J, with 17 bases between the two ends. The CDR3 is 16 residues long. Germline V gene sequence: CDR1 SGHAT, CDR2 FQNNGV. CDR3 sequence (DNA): TGTGCCAGCAGCTTATCTGCCAGGGTCGTGGGCACTGAAGCTTTCTTT. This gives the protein CASSLSARVVGTEAFF.

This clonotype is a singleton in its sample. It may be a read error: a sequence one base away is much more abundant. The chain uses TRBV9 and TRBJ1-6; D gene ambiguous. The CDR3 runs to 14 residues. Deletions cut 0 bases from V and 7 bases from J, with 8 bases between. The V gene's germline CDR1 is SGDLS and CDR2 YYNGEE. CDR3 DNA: TGTGCCAGCAGCGTAGATTGTGGGAATTCACCCCTCCACTTT. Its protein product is CASSVDCGNSPLHF.